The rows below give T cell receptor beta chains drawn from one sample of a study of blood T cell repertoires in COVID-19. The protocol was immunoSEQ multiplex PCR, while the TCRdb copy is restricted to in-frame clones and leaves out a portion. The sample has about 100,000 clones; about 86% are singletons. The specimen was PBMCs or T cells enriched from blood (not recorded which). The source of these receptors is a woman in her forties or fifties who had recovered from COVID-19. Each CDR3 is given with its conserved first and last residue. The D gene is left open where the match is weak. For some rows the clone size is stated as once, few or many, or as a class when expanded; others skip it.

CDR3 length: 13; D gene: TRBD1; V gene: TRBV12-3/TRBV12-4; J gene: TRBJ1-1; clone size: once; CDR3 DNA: TGTGCCAGCAGCCGACAGGGGAACACTGAAGCTTTCTTT; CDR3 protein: CASSRQGNTEAFF
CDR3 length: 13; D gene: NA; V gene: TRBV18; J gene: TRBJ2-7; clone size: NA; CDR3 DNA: TGTGCCAGCTCACCGAGGTTAAGCTACGAGCAGTACTTC; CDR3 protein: CASSPRLSYEQYF
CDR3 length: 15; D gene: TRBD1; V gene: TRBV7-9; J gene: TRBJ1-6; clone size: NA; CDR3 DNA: TGTGCCAGCAGCCCGACAGGGGGCAGATCGAAAACCCTCCACTTT; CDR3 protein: CASSPTGGRSKTLHF
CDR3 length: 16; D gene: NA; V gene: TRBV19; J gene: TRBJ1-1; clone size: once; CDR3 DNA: TGTGCCAGTAGTATATGGGGCAGCCTTATGAACACTGAAGCTTTCTTT; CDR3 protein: CASSIWGSLMNTEAFF
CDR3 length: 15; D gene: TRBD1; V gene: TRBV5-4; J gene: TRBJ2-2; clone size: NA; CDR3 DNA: TGTGCCAGCAGCTTGGGTGACAGGGTTACCGGGGAGCTGTTTTTT; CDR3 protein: CASSLGDRVTGELFF
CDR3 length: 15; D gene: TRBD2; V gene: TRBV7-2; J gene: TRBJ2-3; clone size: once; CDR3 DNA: TGTGCCAGCAGCTCGACTAGCGGGGGAGGAGATACGCAGTATTTT; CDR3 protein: CASSSTSGGGDTQYF
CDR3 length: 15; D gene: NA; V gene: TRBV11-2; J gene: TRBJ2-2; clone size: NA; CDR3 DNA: TGTGCCAGCAGCTTAGATAGGGAGTTCGCCGGGGAGCTGTTTTTT; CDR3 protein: CASSLDREFAGELFF
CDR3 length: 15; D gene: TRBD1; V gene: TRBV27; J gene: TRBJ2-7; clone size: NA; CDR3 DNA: TGTGCCAGCAGGGGAGCCGGGACAGGGGCCCACGAGCAGTACTTC; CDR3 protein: CASRGAGTGAHEQYF
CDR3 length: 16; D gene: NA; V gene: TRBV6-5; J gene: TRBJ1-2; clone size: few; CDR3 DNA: TGTGCCAGCAGTTACTCGAAAGGGGGAGTGGACTATGGCTACACCTTC; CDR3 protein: CASSYSKGGVDYGYTF
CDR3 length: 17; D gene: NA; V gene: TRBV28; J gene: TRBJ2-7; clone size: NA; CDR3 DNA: TGTGCCAGCAGTAATCCCGGGACACCGGCGCTGGCGAGGCAGCAGTACTTC; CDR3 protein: CASSNPGTPALARQQYF
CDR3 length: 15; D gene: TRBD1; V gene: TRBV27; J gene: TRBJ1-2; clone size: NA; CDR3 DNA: TGTGCCAGCAGTCAGACCCCGACAGGGTTGTATGGCTACACCTTC; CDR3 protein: CASSQTPTGLYGYTF
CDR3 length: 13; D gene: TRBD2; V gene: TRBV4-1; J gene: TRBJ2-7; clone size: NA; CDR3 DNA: TGCGCCAGCAGCCTAAGCGGGGGCTACGAGCAGTACTTC; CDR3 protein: CASSLSGGYEQYF
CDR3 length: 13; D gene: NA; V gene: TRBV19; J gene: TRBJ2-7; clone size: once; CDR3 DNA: TGTGCCAGTAAAGCGCAGGGAGGCTACGAGCAGTACTTC; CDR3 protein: CASKAQGGYEQYF
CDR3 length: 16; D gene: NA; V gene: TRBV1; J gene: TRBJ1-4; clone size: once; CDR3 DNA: NA; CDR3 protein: CTSSQVGGGANEKLFF
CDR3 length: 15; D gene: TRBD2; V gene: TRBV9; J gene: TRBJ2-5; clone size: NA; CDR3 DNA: TGTGCCAGCAGCGTAGTAAGCGGGGGGAAAGAGACCCAGTACTTC; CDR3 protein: CASSVVSGGKETQYF
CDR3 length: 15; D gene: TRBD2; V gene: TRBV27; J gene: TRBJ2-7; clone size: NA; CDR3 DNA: TGTGCCAGCAGTTTTTCAGCGGGGAGAACCTACGAGCAGTACTTC; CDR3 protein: CASSFSAGRTYEQYF
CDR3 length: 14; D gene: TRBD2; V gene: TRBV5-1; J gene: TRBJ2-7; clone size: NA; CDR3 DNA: TGCGCCAGCAGCTCAGGACTAGCGGGAGGCGAGCAGTACTTC; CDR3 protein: CASSSGLAGGEQYF
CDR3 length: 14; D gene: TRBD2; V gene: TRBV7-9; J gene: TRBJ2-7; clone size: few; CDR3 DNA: TGTGCCAGCAGCTCCGGGAGGGGTGGATACGAGCAGTACTTC; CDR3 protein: CASSSGRGGYEQYF
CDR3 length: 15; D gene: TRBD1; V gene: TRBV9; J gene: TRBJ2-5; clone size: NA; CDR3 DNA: TGTGCCAGCAGCGTCCTGGGGACAGGGCAAGAGACCCAGTACTTC; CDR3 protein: CASSVLGTGQETQYF
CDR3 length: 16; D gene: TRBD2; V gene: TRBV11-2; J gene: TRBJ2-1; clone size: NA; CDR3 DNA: TGTGCCAGCAGCCGACTAGCGGGAGGGTGGATGGGTGAGCAGTTCTTC; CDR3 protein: CASSRLAGGWMGEQFF
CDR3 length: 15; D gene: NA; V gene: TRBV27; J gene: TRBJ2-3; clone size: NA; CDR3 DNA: TGTGCCAGCAGTCTAACGCGGACTAGCACAGATACGCAGTATTTT; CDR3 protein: CASSLTRTSTDTQYF
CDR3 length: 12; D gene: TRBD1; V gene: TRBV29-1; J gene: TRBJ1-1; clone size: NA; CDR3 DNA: TGCAGCGTGGACAGGGTGAACACTGAAGCTTTCTTT; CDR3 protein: CSVDRVNTEAFF
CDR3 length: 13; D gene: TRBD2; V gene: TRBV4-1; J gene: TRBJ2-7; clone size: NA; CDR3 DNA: TGCGCCAGCAGCCTCCCTAGCGGGATGGAGCAGTACTTC; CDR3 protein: CASSLPSGMEQYF
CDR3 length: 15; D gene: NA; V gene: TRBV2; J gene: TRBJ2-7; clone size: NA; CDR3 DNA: TGTGCCAGCAGTTCCCAAGGCAGGTTATTCTACGAGCAGTACTTC; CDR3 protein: CASSSQGRLFYEQYF
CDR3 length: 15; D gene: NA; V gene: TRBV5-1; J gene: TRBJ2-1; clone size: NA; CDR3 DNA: TGCGCCAGCAGCTTCCTAGCAGTAGATTCTAATGAGCAGTTCTTC; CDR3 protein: CASSFLAVDSNEQFF
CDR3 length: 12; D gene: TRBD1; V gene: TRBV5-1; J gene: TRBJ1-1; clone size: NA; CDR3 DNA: TGCGCCAGCAGCTCCGACAGGGGGCAAGCTTTCTTT; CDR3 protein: CASSSDRGQAFF
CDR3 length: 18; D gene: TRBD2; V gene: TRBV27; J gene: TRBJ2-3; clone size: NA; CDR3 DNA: TGTGCCAGCAGTTTGTCCCCCCTTGTAGCGGGGGCCGCAGATACGCAGTATTTT; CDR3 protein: CASSLSPLVAGAADTQYF
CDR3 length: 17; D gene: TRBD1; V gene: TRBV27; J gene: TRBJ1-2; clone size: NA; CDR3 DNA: TGTGCCAGCAGTCGGACAGGGGGCGAGAATTCTAACTATGGCTACACCTTC; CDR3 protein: CASSRTGGENSNYGYTF
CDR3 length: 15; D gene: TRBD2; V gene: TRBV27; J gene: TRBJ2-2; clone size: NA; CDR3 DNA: TGTGCCAGCACCACGACAGGGACTAGCGGCGGGGAGCTGTTTTTT; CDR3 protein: CASTTTGTSGGELFF
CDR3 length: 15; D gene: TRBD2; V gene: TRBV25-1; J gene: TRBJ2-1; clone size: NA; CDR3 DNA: TGTGCCAGCAAACCCGATAGCGGGAGGTTCAATGAGCAGTTCTTC; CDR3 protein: CASKPDSGRFNEQFF
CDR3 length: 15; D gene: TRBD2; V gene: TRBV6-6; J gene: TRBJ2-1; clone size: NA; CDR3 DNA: TGTGCCAGCAGTTATTCTAGCGGGACCTACAATGAGCAGTTCTTC; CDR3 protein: CASSYSSGTYNEQFF
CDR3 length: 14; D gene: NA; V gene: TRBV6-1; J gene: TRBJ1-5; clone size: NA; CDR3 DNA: TGTGCCAGCAGTGAACCAGGGGCTAGCCAGCCCCAGCATTTT; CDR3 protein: CASSEPGASQPQHF
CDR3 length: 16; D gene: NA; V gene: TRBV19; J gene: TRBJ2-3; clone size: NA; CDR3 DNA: TGTGCCAGTAGTACCTCGACAGGAACTAGCACAGATACGCAGTATTTT; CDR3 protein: CASSTSTGTSTDTQYF
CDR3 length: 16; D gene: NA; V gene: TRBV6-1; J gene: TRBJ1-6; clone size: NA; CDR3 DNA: TGTGCCAGCAGTGAAGCCCTGACAGGCTACATCAGTCCCCTCCACTTT; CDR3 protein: CASSEALTGYISPLHF
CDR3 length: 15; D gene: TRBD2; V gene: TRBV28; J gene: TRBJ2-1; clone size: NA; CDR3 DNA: TGTGCCACCGGGACTAGCGGACGTAATCTCAATGAGCAGTTCTTC; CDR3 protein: CATGTSGRNLNEQFF
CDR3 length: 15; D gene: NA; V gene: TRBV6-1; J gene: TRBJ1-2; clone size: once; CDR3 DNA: TGTGCCAGCAGTGAAGGGAGGACGGAGTACTATGGCTACACCTTC; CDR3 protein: CASSEGRTEYYGYTF
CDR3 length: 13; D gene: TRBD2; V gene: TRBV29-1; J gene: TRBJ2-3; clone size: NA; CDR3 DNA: TGCAGCGTATCATCGACTAGCTCAGATACGCAGTATTTT; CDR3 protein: CSVSSTSSDTQYF
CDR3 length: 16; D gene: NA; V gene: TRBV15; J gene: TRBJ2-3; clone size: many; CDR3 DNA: TGTGCCACCAGCAGAGGTGGGGCGGCTAGCACAGATACGCAGTATTTT; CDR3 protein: CATSRGGAASTDTQYF
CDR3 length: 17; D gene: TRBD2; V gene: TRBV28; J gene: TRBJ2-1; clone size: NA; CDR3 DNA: TGTGCCAGCAGTTTTCGACTAGCGGGAGGGCCGGACAATGAGCAGTTCTTC; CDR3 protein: CASSFRLAGGPDNEQFF
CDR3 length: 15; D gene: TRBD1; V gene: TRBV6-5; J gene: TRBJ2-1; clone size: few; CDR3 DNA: TGTGCCAGCAGTTATCGGGACAGACTCTACAATGAGCAGTTCTTC; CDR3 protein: CASSYRDRLYNEQFF
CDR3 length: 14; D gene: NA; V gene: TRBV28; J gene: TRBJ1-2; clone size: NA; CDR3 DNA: TGTGCCAGCAGCCAAGGACTGACTAACTATGGCTACACCTTC; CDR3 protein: CASSQGLTNYGYTF
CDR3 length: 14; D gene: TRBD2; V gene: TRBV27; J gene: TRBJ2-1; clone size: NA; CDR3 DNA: TGTGCCAGCAGTTCTAGCGGGAGCGGCGATGAGCAGTTCTTC; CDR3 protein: CASSSSGSGDEQFF
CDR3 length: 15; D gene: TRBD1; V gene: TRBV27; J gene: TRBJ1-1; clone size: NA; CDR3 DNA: TGTGCCAGCAGTTCATCCGGGACAGGGTTATCTGAAGCTTTCTTT; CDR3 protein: CASSSSGTGLSEAFF
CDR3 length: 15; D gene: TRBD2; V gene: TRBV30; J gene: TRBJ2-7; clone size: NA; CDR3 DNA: TGTGCCTGGAGCGCTGGACTAGCCAGCTCCTACGAGCAGTACTTC; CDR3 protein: CAWSAGLASSYEQYF
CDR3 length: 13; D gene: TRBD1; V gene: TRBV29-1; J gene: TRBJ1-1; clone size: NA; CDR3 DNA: TGCAGCGTCGACCGGACAGGTCAGACTGAAGCTTTCTTT; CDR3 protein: CSVDRTGQTEAFF